These T cell receptor beta chains were read from a single sample in a study of Graves' ophthalmopathy and Graves' hyperthyroidism. TCRdb itself ran the multiplex PCR reads through MiXCR, one entry per CDR3 protein. The sample includes around 1,200,000 distinct CDR3 sequences, about 36% seen only once; the top ten take around 10%. The sample taken for sequencing was peripheral blood or thyroid tissue (not recorded which). These receptors were taken from an adult man with Graves' hyperthyroidism. Both conserved end residues are part of each CDR3. A D gene is named only where the DNA matches it firmly. The size entry is marked missing in some rows and otherwise reads once, few, many or a size class.

j_call d_call clone_size v_call cdr3_nt cdr3_aa
TRBJ1-3 - few TRBV12-3/TRBV12-4 TGTGCCAGCAGCTTGGAACGTACCGGTGCTGGAAACACCATATATTTT CASSLERTGAGNTIYF
TRBJ2-5 - many TRBV2 TGTGCCAGCACCGAAGGCAGGGAGGAGACCCAGTACTTC CASTEGREETQYF
TRBJ2-2 - many TRBV19 TGTGCCAGTAAGGGTGGGTCGTCGGGGTACACCGGGGAGCTGTTTTTT CASKGGSSGYTGELFF
TRBJ1-1 - many TRBV4-1 TGCGCCAGCAGCCAAGTAGGGGATGAAGCTTTCTTT CASSQVGDEAFF
TRBJ1-2 TRBD1 many TRBV25-1 TGTGCCAGCAACAACCCCGGGAAAGGGGGCGACTATGGCTACACCTTC CASNNPGKGGDYGYTF
TRBJ2-7 TRBD1 many TRBV20-1 TGCAGTGCCACAGGGACAGGAGTGTCATACGAGCAGTACTTC CSATGTGVSYEQYF
TRBJ1-3 - - TRBV20-1 TGCAGTGCTAGAGATCGCCGCCTCTCTGGAAACACCATATATTTT CSARDRRLSGNTIYF
TRBJ2-3 - - TRBV2 TGTGCCAGCAACTTCGACAGAAGCACAGATACGCAGTATTTT CASNFDRSTDTQYF
TRBJ2-7 TRBD1 - TRBV30 TGTGCCTGGAGTGAGGGGACAGGGGGAATTGGCAACTTC CAWSEGTGGIGNF
TRBJ2-5 - once TRBV7-2 TGTGCCAGCAGCGGAAGGGGGCGCGGAGGGCAAGAGACCCAGTACTTC CASSGRGRGGQETQYF
TRBJ1-2 - - TRBV29-1 TGCAGCGCCCGGGAGAGCATGGGGCGGCTATATGGCTACACCTTC CSARESMGRLYGYTF
TRBJ2-5 TRBD1 few TRBV4-2 TGTGCCAGCAGCCAGGCCGGACAGGGTTTGCAAGAGACCCAGTACTTC CASSQAGQGLQETQYF
TRBJ2-5 - - TRBV7-2 TGTGCCAGCAGCAAACAGGGAGGTTTC CASSKQGGF
TRBJ2-5 TRBD1 - TRBV13 TGTGCCAGCAGCGTTTACAGGGGGCGGGAGACCCAGTACTTC CASSVYRGRETQYF
TRBJ2-7 - many TRBV29-1 TGCAGCGTTGTGGGCCCCCAGAGCGAGCAGTACTTC CSVVGPQSEQYF
TRBJ2-7 - - TRBV5-1 TGCGCCAGCAGCTTGGACCTTTCCTTCGTCGACGAGCAGTACTTC CASSLDLSFVDEQYF
TRBJ1-4 - - TRBV7-9 TGTGCCAGCAGCAAGAGGACGGCCGGAGAGGCAACTAATGAAAAACTGTTTTTT CASSKRTAGEATNEKLFF
TRBJ2-5 TRBD2 many TRBV29-1 TGCAGCGTCGGGACTAGCGGGGGGAAAGAGACCCAGTACTTC CSVGTSGGKETQYF
TRBJ2-3 - few TRBV7-7 TGTGCCAGCAGCTTAGTAGGGGGAGATACGCAGTATTTT CASSLVGGDTQYF
TRBJ1-1 - - TRBV6-1 TGTGCCAGCAGTGACGATTGGGCTGAAGCCTTCTTT CASSDDWAEAFF
TRBJ2-2 TRBD2 many TRBV19 TGTGCCAGTAGTCGGACTAGCGGCACCGGGGAGCTGTTTTTT CASSRTSGTGELFF
TRBJ1-1 - - TRBV15 TGTGCCACCAGCTCAGGGCAGGGTGAAGCTTTCTTT CATSSGQGEAFF
TRBJ2-5 TRBD1 - TRBV12-5 TGTGCTAGTGGTCGGACAGGTGTATTTGGAGAGACCCAGTACTTC CASGRTGVFGETQYF
TRBJ1-2 - - TRBV20-1 TGCAGTGTTCGAGATAGCGGCAAACCTAACTATGGCTACACCTTC CSVRDSGKPNYGYTF
TRBJ2-3 TRBD2 - TRBV19 TGTGCCAGGACCTCGGAGCGGGACGTCACAGATACGCAGTATTTT CARTSERDVTDTQYF
TRBJ2-6 TRBD1 few TRBV9 TGTGCCAGCACCCGAGGGCCGGGGACAGGGGGCTCTGGGGCCAACGTCCTGACTTTC CASTRGPGTGGSGANVLTF
TRBJ1-5 TRBD1 - TRBV7-2 TGTGCCAGCCGGGGCAGGGGGCACCAGCCCCAGCATTTT CASRGRGHQPQHF
TRBJ2-5 TRBD1 - TRBV10-3 TGTGCCATCAGTGAGAGACAGGGAGAAGAGACCCAGTACTTC CAISERQGEETQYF
TRBJ1-1 - many TRBV9 TGTGCCAGCAGTGTTCGATTGAACACTGAAGCTTTCTTT CASSVRLNTEAFF
TRBJ2-5 TRBD2 - TRBV24-1 TGTGCCACCAGTGATGGGACTAGGAAGCAAGAGACCCAGTACTTC CATSDGTRKQETQYF
TRBJ1-2 TRBD1 many TRBV12-3/TRBV12-4 TGTGCCAGCAGTTTCCGGGACAGGGTAGAGTCAGGCTACACCTTC CASSFRDRVESGYTF
TRBJ1-4 - few TRBV20-1 TGCAGTGCTAGAGGCAGGGGAAGCGAAAAACTGTTTTTT CSARGRGSEKLFF
TRBJ2-2 TRBD1 once TRBV25-1 TGTGCCAGCAGTGACGACAGGGTGGCCACCGGGGAGCTGTTTTTT CASSDDRVATGELFF
TRBJ2-2 - many TRBV7-6 TGTGCCAGCAGCAAGGAGGTCAGCCCGGGAACCGGGGAGCTGTTTTTT CASSKEVSPGTGELFF
TRBJ1-1 - many TRBV2 TGTGCCAGCCACAGGGAGAACACTGAAGCTTTCTTT CASHRENTEAFF
TRBJ2-3 - - TRBV29-1 TGCAGCGTTGATGGACGGAGCACAGATACGCAGTATTTT CSVDGRSTDTQYF
TRBJ1-1 - - TRBV5-1 TGCGCCAGCAGGGACAGTATAGAATATGAAGCTTTCTTT CASRDSIEYEAFF
TRBJ1-2 - many TRBV9 TGTGCCAGTCTCGAAAGTGGTGGCTACACCTTC CASLESGGYTF
TRBJ1-1 - - TRBV2 TGTGCCAGCAGTGAAATGGGAGGGGCTGAAGCTTTCTTT CASSEMGGAEAFF
TRBJ2-7 - few TRBV28 TGTGCCAGCAGTTTATCCACCCAGGGCCAGAGCTCCTACGAGCAGTACTTC CASSLSTQGQSSYEQYF
TRBJ1-1 - - TRBV5-6 TGTGCCAGCAGCTTAGATCCGGGGGGCACTGAAGCTTTCTTT CASSLDPGGTEAFF
TRBJ2-7 TRBD1 - TRBV18 TGTGCCAGCTCACCATATACGGGACAGGGTAACCACGAGCAGTACTTC CASSPYTGQGNHEQYF